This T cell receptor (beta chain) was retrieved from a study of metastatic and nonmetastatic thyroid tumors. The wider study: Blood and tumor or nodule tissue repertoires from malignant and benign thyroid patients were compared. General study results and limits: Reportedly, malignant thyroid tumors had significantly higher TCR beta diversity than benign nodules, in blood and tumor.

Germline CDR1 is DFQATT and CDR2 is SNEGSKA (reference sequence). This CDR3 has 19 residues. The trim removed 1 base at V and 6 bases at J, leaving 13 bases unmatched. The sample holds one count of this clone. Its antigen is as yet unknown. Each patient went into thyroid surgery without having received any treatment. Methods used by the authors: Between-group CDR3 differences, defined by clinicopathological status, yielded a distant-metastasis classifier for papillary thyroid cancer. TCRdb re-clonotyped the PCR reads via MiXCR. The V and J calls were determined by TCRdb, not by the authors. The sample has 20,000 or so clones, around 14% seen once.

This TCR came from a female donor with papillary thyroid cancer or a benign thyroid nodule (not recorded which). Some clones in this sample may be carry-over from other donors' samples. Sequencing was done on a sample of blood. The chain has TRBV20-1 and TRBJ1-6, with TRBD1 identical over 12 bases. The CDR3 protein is CSARAPGQGALFGNSPLHF. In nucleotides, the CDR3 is TGCAGTGCTAGAGCTCCGGGACAGGGGGCATTGTTCGGTAATTCACCCCTCCACTTT.